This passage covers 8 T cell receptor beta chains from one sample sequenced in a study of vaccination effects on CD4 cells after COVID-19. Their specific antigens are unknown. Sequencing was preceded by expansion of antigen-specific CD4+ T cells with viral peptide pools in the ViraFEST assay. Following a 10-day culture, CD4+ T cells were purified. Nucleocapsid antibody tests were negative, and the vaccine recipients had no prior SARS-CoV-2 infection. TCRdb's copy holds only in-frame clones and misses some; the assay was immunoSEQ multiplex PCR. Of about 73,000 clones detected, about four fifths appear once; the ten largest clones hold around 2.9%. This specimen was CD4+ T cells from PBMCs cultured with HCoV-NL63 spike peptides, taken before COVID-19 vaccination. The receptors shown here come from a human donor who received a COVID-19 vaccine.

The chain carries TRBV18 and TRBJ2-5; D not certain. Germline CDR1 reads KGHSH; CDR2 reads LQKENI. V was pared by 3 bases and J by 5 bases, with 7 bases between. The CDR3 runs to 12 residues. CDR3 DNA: TGTGCCAGCTCACCGGACCTGGAGACCCAGTACTTC. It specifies CASSPDLETQYF.

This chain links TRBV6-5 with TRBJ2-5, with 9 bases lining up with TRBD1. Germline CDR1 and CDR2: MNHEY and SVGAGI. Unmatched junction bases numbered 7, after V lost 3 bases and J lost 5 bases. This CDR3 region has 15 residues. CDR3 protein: CASSYSTGGAETQYF. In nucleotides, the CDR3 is TGTGCCAGCAGTTATAGCACAGGGGGCGCGGAGACCCAGTACTTC.

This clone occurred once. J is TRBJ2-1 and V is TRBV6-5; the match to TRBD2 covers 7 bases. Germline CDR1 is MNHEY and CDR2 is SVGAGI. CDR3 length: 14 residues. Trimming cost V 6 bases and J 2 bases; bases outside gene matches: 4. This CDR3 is CASRTSGAYNEQFF. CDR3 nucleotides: TGTGCCAGCAGGACCAGCGGGGCCTACAATGAGCAGTTCTTC.

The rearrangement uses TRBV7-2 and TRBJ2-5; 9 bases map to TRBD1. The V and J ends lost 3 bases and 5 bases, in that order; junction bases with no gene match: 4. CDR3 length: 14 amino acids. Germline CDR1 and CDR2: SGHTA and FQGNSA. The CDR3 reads CASSFTGGGETQYF. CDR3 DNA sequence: TGTGCCAGCAGCTTTACAGGGGGCGGGGAGACCCAGTACTTC.

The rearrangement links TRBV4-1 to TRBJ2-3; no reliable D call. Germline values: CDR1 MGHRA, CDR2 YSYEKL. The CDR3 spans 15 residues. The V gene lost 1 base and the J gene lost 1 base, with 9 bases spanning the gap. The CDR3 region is CASSQGPIGTDTQYF. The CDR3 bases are TGCGCCAGCAGCCAAGGGCCGATAGGCACAGATACGCAGTATTTT.

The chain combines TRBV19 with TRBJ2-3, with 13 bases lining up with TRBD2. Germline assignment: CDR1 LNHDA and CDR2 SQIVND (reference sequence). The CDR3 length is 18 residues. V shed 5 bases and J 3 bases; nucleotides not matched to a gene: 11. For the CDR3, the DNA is TGTGCCAGTAGTCGAGTCGGACTAGCGGGGGCCGGGACAGATACGCAGTATTTT. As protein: CASSRVGLAGAGTDTQYF.

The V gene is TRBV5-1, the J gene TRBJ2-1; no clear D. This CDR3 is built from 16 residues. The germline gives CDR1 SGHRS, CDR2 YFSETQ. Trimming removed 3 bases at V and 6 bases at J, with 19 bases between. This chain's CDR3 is CASSSAPSGSPNEQFF. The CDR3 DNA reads TGCGCCAGCAGCTCAGCTCCTAGTGGGTCCCCCAATGAGCAGTTCTTC.

The CDR3 loop reads CASSQVAGYQETQYF. The CDR3 coding sequence is TGTGCCAGCAGCCAAGTAGCGGGGTACCAAGAGACCCAGTACTTC. The chain has TRBV3-1 (or the pseudogene TRBV3-2) and TRBJ2-5; TRBD2 aligns across 8 bases. CDR1 is LGHDT and CDR2 is YNNKEL in the germline V gene (reference sequence). V dropped 1 base and J dropped 0; count of bases not matched to a gene: 1. This CDR3 region has 15 residues.